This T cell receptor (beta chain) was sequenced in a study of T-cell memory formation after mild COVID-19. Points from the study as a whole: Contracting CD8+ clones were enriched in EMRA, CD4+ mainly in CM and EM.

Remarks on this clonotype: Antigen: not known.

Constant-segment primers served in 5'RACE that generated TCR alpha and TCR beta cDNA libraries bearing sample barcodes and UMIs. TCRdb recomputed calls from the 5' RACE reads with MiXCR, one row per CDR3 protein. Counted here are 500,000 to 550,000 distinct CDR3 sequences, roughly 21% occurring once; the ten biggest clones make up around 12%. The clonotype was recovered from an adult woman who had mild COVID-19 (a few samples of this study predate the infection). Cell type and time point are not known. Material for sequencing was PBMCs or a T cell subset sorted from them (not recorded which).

The CDR3 loop reads CASSLASGGFYNEQFF. CDR3 sequence (DNA): TGTGCCAGCAGTTTGGCTAGCGGGGGTTTCTACAATGAGCAGTTCTTC. The chain recombines TRBV12-3 or TRBV12-4 with TRBJ2-1, with 10 bases lining up with TRBD2. This CDR3 is 16 amino acids long. Losses at the gene ends were 3 bases for V and 3 bases for J; bases not matched to a gene: 5.